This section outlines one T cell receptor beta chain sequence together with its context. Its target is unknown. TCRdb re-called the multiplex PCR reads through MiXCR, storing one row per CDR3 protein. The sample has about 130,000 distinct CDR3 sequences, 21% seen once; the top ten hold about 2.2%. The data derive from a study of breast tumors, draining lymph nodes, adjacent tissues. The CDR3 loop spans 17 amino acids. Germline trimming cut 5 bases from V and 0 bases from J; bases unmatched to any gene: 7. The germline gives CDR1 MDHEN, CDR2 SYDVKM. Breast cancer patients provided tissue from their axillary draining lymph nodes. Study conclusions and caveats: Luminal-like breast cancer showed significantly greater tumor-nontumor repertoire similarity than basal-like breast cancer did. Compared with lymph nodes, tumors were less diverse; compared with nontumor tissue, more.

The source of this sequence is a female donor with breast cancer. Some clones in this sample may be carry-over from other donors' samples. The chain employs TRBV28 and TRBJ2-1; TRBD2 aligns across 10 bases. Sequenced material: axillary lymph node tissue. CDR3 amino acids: CASSALAGDGSYNEQFF. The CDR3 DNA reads TGTGCCAGCAGTGCGCTAGCGGGGGATGGCTCCTACAATGAGCAGTTCTTC.